This TCR beta chain derives from a study of cytomegalovirus exposure and HLA in healthy donors. Findings and limits, study-wide: Sequencing likely caused a cluster of highly shared sequence variants. V- and J-gene trimming in TCR beta was tied to a missense DCLRE1C variant by an analysis performed later. Near-uniform donor sequencing depth was presumed by presence/absence analyses.

V lost 6 bases, J lost 0 bases, and 12 bases lay in between. Per the germline V gene, CDR1 is MNHNS and CDR2 is SASEGT. This CDR3 has 15 amino acids. Turning to this clone: Antigen specificity is unknown.

PCR employed 60 Vbeta and 13 Jbeta primers. Libraries were prepared by immunoSEQ multiplex PCR; TCRdb keeps only in-frame clonotypes and omits some of them. Among about 130,000 clones listed, roughly 88% were seen once. The J gene is TRBJ1-5, the V gene TRBV6-1; D uncertain. This TCR derives from a boy between 5 and 17 years old in good health and CMV-seronegative. The sample taken for sequencing was PBMCs. The CDR3 bases are TGTGCCAGCAGGGACGGGAACTATAGCAATCAGCCCCAGCATTTT. Translation: CASRDGNYSNQPQHF.